This T cell receptor (beta chain) appears in the sequencing data of a study of cytomegalovirus exposure and HLA in healthy donors. The assay was immunoSEQ multiplex PCR, and TCRdb's table has in-frame clones only and misses some. The sample lists some 330,000 clones; around 86% were seen once. Points from the study as a whole: Under in vitro conditions, three CMV-associated chains were confirmed as specific for CMV antigens.

Trimming at V came to 2 bases and at J to 4 bases, leaving 8 bases not matched to a gene. CDR3 length equals 15 residues. Germline V lookup: CDR1 GTSNPN, CDR2 SVGIG (reference sequence). For this clone: Its antigen is unidentified.

The genes are TRBV30 and TRBJ2-3; 8 bases agree with TRBD2. This clonotype was obtained from a woman in her late teens or twenties in good health and CMV-seronegative. Sequenced sample: PBMCs. CDR3 DNA sequence: TGTGCCTGGAGTCTGACGGGAGGGCCAGCAGATACGCAGTATTTT. Protein sequence: CAWSLTGGPADTQYF.